Below are 27 T cell receptor beta chains sequenced from a single sample in a study of blood T cell repertoires in COVID-19. The protocol was immunoSEQ multiplex PCR, while the TCRdb copy is restricted to in-frame clones and leaves out a portion. In the table there are about 140,000 clones, approximately 88% of which are singletons. The sample was peripheral blood. These receptors originate from a woman between 50 and 59 years old with acute or convalescent COVID-19.

The V and J genes are TRBV10-1 and TRBJ2-1; 7 positions match TRBD2. The CDR3 has 15 residues. Germline V gene sequence: CDR1 WNHNN, CDR2 SYGVQD (reference sequence). The V gene end was trimmed by 7 bases and the J gene end by 0 bases; junction bases not matched to a gene: 6. The CDR3 spells CASNSGGSSYNEQFF. Written as DNA, the CDR3 is TGCGCCAGCAATTCAGGCGGGAGCTCCTACAATGAGCAGTTCTTC.

The gene calls are TRBV7-9 and TRBJ2-5; D is uncertain. CDR3 length: 12 residues. V lost 3 bases and J 5 bases, leaving 7 bases between the germline ends. Germline CDR1 is SEHNR and CDR2 is FQNEAQ (reference sequence). Here the CDR3 DNA reads TGTGCCAGCAGCTTCCAGGCGGAGACCCAGTACTTC. Translating gives CASSFQAETQYF.

The chain carries TRBV7-6 and TRBJ2-1; the D gene is possibly TRBD2 (5 bases). V shed 1 base and J shed 0 bases, with 10 bases lying between them. Per germline, CDR1 SGHVS and CDR2 FNYEAQ. CDR3 length: 16 residues. CDR3 amino acids: CASSLDSVSSYNEQFF. In DNA form, the CDR3 reads TGTGCCAGCAGCTTAGATAGCGTCAGCTCCTACAATGAGCAGTTCTTC.

The chain uses TRBV24-1 and TRBJ1-2; D possibly corresponds to TRBD1 (6 bases). In germline, CDR1 is KGHDR, CDR2 SFDVKD. This CDR3 has 13 amino acids. The V gene lost 12 bases and the J gene lost 6 bases, with 19 bases spanning the gap. CDR3 in amino acids: CAVQGDAIDGYTF. For the CDR3, the DNA is TGTGCCGTACAGGGAGACGCCATTGATGGCTACACCTTC.

The chain recombines TRBV9 with TRBJ2-1, with 10 nucleotides matching TRBD2. Per germline, CDR1 SGDLS and CDR2 YYNGEE. V lost 1 base to trimming and J lost 8 bases; unmatched junction nucleotides: 9. This CDR3 is 16 amino acids long. The CDR3, as DNA: TGTGCCAGCAGCGTAACGTCTAGCGGGAGCCTCGATGAGCAGTTCTTC. This codes for CASSVTSSGSLDEQFF.

The chain is built from TRBV4-1 and TRBJ2-7; 8 nucleotides match TRBD2. This CDR3 spans 15 amino acids. Trimming took 2 bases from V and 4 from J; bases not matched to a gene: 7. The germline CDR1 and CDR2 sequences are MGHRA and YSYEKL. The CDR3 sequence is CASSQLSGEGYEQYF. CDR3 in DNA: TGCGCCAGCAGCCAACTTAGCGGGGAAGGGTACGAGCAGTACTTC.

The chain combines TRBV5-1 with TRBJ1-4; 9 bases align to TRBD1. The CDR3 runs 14 residues. J gave up 6 bases and V 7 bases, and 7 bases lay outside the gene matches. Germline V CDR1 and CDR2: SGHRS, YFSETQ. The CDR3, as DNA: TGCGCCAGCGGATCAGACAGGGGGGATGAAAAACTGTTTTTT. As protein: CASGSDRGDEKLFF.

V and J are TRBV27 and TRBJ2-5; D perhaps matches TRBD2 (5 bases). V was cut by 5 bases and J by 2 bases, with 15 bases left in between. The CDR3 covers 15 residues. The germline CDR1 and CDR2 sequences are MNHEY and SMNVEV (reference sequence). CDR3 loop: CASSPRSAVQETQYF. DNA for the CDR3: TGTGCCAGCAGTCCGCGTAGCGCTGTACAAGAGACCCAGTACTTC.

The genes are TRBV5-4 and TRBJ2-1; 10 nucleotides line up with TRBD2. Germline trimming cut 4 bases from V and 5 bases from J; bases unmatched to any gene: 6. Germline V gene data show CDR1 as SGHNT and CDR2 as YYREEE (reference sequence). The CDR3 contains 15 residues. This CDR3 reads CASSTRTSGNNEQFF. Written as DNA, the CDR3 is TGTGCCAGCAGCACCCGGACTAGCGGTAACAATGAGCAGTTCTTC.

The V call is TRBV6-5, the J call TRBJ2-5; D is uncertain. With 10 bases removed from V and 5 bases from J, the gap between germline ends came to 14 bases. The germline V gene encodes CDR1 MNHEY and CDR2 SVGAGI. The CDR3 covers 12 residues. The CDR3 nucleotides read TGTGCCACCTCTCAGCGACGGGAGACCCAGTACTTC. Translating it yields CATSQRRETQYF.

V and J are TRBV3-1 (or the pseudogene TRBV3-2) and TRBJ2-2; perhaps TRBD1 as D (6 bases). This CDR3 contains 14 residues. Between the trimmed V and J ends, which lost 4 bases and 6 bases, there was a span of 12 bases. CDR1 is LGHDT and CDR2 is YNNKEL in the germline V gene (reference sequence). The CDR3 DNA reads as TGTGCCAGCAGCCCCCCTTACAGGGCCGGGGAGCTGTTTTTT. Translating it yields CASSPPYRAGELFF.

The V call is TRBV7-9, the J call TRBJ1-5, with D unclear. CDR1 and CDR2 (germline): SEHNR, FQNEAQ (reference sequence). The CDR3 totals 17 residues. V was shortened by 1 base and J by 3 bases, with 16 bases between the two germline ends. The CDR3 nucleotides read TGTGCCAGCAGCTTAGACCGGTCGGGAGGAACCAATCAGCCCCAGCATTTT. Amino acid sequence: CASSLDRSGGTNQPQHF.

This chain uses TRBV3-1 (or the pseudogene TRBV3-2) with TRBJ1-2; the D gene is possibly TRBD1 (6 bases). Germline V lookup: CDR1 LGHDT, CDR2 YNNKEL (reference sequence). V gave up 0 bases and J gave up 4 bases, with 18 bases separating them. The CDR3 spans 17 residues. The CDR3 bases are TGTGCCAGCAGCCAAGATCCCAGGCAGGGGCTTCTCTATGGCTACACCTTC. This codes for CASSQDPRQGLLYGYTF.

This chain uses TRBV5-1 with TRBJ2-5; a possible D gene is TRBD2 (6 bases). Between the trimmed V and J ends, which lost 2 bases and 5 bases, there was a span of 13 bases. The CDR3 is 14 amino acids. Germline-derived CDR1 and CDR2 are SGHRS and YFSETQ. The CDR3 here is CASSFGGDGETQYF. CDR3 sequence (DNA): TGCGCCAGCAGCTTCGGGGGAGACGGGGAGACCCAGTACTTC. The full variable domain, rest sourced from reference TRBV5-1 and TRBJ2-5, is KAGVTQTPRYLIKTRGQQVTLSCSPISGHRSVSWYQQTPGQGLQFLFEYFSETQRNKGNFPGRFSGRQFSNSRSEMNVSTLELGDSALYLCASSFGGDGETQYFGPGTRLLVL.

About this clone itself: Other DNA sequences in the sample encode the same CDR3. This chain uses TRBV3-1 (or the pseudogene TRBV3-2) with TRBJ2-7; 13 bases map to TRBD2. This CDR3 contains 18 residues. CDR1 is LGHDT, CDR2 YNNKEL, per germline (reference sequence). Germline trimming cut 1 base from V and 1 base from J; bases unmatched to any gene: 7. CDR3 loop: CASSQGTSGRLRSYEQYF. The DNA of the CDR3 is TGTGCCAGCAGCCAAGGGACTAGCGGGAGATTAAGGTCCTACGAGCAGTACTTC.

This chain joins TRBV18 and TRBJ2-5, with TRBD1 identical over 7 bases. CDR1 is KGHSH, CDR2 LQKENI, per germline. This CDR3 region has 14 residues. V shed 3 bases, J shed 5 bases, and the junction held 6 bases outside the gene matches. The CDR3 nucleotides are TGTGCCAGCTCACCCCCCGGGACAGTGGAGACCCAGTACTTC. Residues: CASSPPGTVETQYF. Full variable domain (outside the CDR3, taken from reference TRBV18 and TRBJ2-5): NAGVMQNPRHLVRRRGQEARLRCSPMKGHSHVYWYRQLPEEGLKFMVYLQKENIIDESGMPKERFSAEFPKEGPSILRIQQVVRGDSAAYFCASSPPGTVETQYFGPGTRLLVL.

The chain has TRBV6-5 and TRBJ2-3, with 8 positions matching TRBD2. Germline CDR1 MNHEY, CDR2 SVGAGI. Trimming cost V 4 bases and J 5 bases; bases outside gene matches: 5. The CDR3 consists of 14 residues. DNA of the CDR3: TGTGCCAGCAGTTGGCGGGAGGCTAGAGATACGCAGTATTTT. Translation: CASSWREARDTQYF.

V gene TRBV5-1 combines with J gene TRBJ2-7; 12 positions agree with TRBD2. Germline CDR1 reads SGHRS; CDR2 reads YFSETQ. The CDR3 covers 15 residues. J was trimmed by 7 bases and V by 2 bases; bases with no gene match: 7. In DNA form, the CDR3 reads TGCGCCAGCAGCTTATCCCTAGCGGGAGGGGGTGAGCAGTACTTC. This translates into CASSLSLAGGGEQYF.

The genes are TRBV10-3 and TRBJ1-6; D is unresolved. With 5 bases removed from V and 7 bases from J, the gap between germline ends came to 12 bases. Germline CDR1 ENHRY, CDR2 SYGVKD. CDR3 length equals 14 residues. The CDR3 bases are TGTGCCATCAGTACATGGTACAAGAATTCACCCCTCCACTTT. Protein sequence: CAISTWYKNSPLHF.

The J gene is TRBJ2-7, the V gene TRBV2; the D is unclear. V gave up 6 bases and J gave up 5 bases, with 14 bases separating them. Per germline, CDR1 SNHLY and CDR2 FYNNEI. The CDR3 length is 13 residues. CDR3 region: CASSDNRVDEQYF. CDR3 nucleotides: TGTGCCAGCAGCGATAATCGGGTTGACGAGCAGTACTTC.

This clone was detected only once. The V call is TRBV5-1, the J call TRBJ1-6, with TRBD1 matching 7 bases. Germline V gene sequence: CDR1 SGHRS, CDR2 YFSETQ. This CDR3 is built from 14 residues. The ends lost 4 bases at V and 10 bases at J; junction bases unmatched: 8. CDR3 loop: CASSHDRVLSPLHF. CDR3 DNA: TGCGCCAGCAGCCATGACAGGGTGTTGTCACCCCTCCACTTT.

The rearrangement uses TRBV28 and TRBJ2-7; the D is unclear. Trimming took 3 bases from V and 0 from J, leaving 12 bases between them. The germline V gene has CDR1 MDHEN and CDR2 SYDVKM. The CDR3 loop spans 15 amino acids. CDR3 DNA sequence: TGTGCCAGCAGTTTTACGCGGATGAGCTCCTACGAGCAGTACTTC. This translates into CASSFTRMSSYEQYF.

The rearrangement joins TRBV27 to TRBJ1-1, with a tentative D call TRBD1 (5 bases). This CDR3 is built from 14 residues. From germline, CDR1 is MNHEY and CDR2 SMNVEV (reference sequence). V lost 5 bases and J 5 bases, leaving 15 bases between the germline ends. CDR3 coding DNA: TGTGCCAGCAGTCTCAGGGCGGTGACGACTGAAGCTTTCTTT. This sequence encodes CASSLRAVTTEAFF.

This clone was observed a single time. V and J are TRBV28 and TRBJ1-4, with 9 bases aligning to TRBD1. V lost 5 bases, J lost 8 bases, and 6 bases stayed unmatched. CDR3 length: 14 residues. Germline CDR1 reads MDHEN; CDR2 reads SYDVKM. Here the CDR3 DNA reads TGTGCCAGCAGTCCCGGGACAGGGTGGGAAAAACTGTTTTTT. It encodes CASSPGTGWEKLFF. Full variable domain (rest looked up from reference TRBV28 and TRBJ1-4): DVKVTQSSRYLVKRTGEKVFLECVQDMDHENMFWYRQDPGLGLRLIYFSYDVKMKEKGDIPEGYSVSREKKERFSLILESASTNQTSMYLCASSPGTGWEKLFFGSGTQLSVL.

The CDR3 loop reads CASSKWTGASYEQYF. For the CDR3, the DNA is TGTGCCAGTAGTAAGTGGACAGGGGCCTCCTACGAGCAGTACTTC. This chain connects TRBV19 to TRBJ2-7, with TRBD1 matching 9 bases. CDR1 and CDR2 (germline): LNHDA, SQIVND (reference sequence). This CDR3 comprises 15 residues. The V and J ends lost 4 bases and 0 bases, in that order; junction bases with no gene match: 4.

This clone has a handful of counts. CDR3 coding DNA: TGCGCCAGCAGCTTGACAGCGAACACCGGGGAGCTGTTTTTT. Translating it yields CASSLTANTGELFF. This sequence joins TRBV5-1 and TRBJ2-2; D is unresolved. The CDR3 consists of 14 residues. From germline, CDR1 is SGHRS and CDR2 YFSETQ. Trimming took 1 base from V and 0 from J, leaving 4 bases between them.

V gene TRBV6-1 combines with J gene TRBJ1-2; perhaps TRBD1 as D (5 bases). Germline V lookup: CDR1 MNHNS, CDR2 SASEGT. This CDR3 region has 11 residues. Trimming removed 3 bases at V and 10 bases at J, with 9 bases between. CDR3 coding DNA: TGTGCCAGCAGTGACAGGGCGGACTACACCTTC. Encoded protein: CASSDRADYTF.